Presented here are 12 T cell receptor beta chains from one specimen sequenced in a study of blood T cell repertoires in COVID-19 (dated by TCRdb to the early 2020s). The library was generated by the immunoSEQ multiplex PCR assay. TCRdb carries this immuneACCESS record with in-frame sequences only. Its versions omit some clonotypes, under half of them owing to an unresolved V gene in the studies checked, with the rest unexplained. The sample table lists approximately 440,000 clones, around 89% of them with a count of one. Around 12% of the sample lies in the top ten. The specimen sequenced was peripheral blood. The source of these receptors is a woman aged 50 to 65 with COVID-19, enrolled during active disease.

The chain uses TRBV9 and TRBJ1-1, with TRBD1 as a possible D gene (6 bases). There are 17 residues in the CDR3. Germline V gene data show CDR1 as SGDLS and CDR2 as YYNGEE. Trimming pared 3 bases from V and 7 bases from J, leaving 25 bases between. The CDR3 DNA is TGTGCCAGCAGCGCTCAGGGGCACCCCTCAGGGTCCTATGAAGCTTTCTTT. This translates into CASSAQGHPSGSYEAFF.

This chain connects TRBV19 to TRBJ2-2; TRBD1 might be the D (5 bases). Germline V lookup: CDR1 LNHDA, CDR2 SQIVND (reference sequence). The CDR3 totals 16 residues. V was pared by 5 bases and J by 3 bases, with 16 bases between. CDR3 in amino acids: CASSAVWGSDTGELFF. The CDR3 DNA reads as TGTGCCAGTAGTGCCGTATGGGGCTCCGACACCGGGGAGCTGTTTTTT.

CDR3 coding DNA: TGTGCCAGCAGGATAGACAGTTATGGCTACACCTTC. Translation gives CASRIDSYGYTF. The chain couples TRBV2 to TRBJ1-2; the D gene is possibly TRBD1 (5 bases). Between the trimmed V and J ends, which lost 6 bases and 5 bases, there was a span of 10 bases. CDR3 size: 12 residues. Per germline, CDR1 SNHLY and CDR2 FYNNEI.

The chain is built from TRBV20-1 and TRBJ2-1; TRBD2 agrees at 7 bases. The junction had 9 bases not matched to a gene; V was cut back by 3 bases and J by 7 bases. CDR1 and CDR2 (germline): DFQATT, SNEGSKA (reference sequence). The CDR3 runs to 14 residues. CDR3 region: CSASPDGRRNEQFF. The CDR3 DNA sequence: TGCAGTGCTAGTCCGGACGGGAGGAGGAATGAGCAGTTCTTC.

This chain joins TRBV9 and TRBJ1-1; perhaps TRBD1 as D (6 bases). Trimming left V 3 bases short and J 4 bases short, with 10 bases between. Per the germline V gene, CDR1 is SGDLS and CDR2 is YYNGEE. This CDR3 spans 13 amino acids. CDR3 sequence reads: CASSEGEGTEAFF. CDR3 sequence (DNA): TGTGCCAGCAGCGAGGGGGAAGGCACTGAAGCTTTCTTT. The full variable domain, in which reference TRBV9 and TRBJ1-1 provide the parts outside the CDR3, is DSGVTQTPKHLITATGQRVTLRCSPRSGDLSVYWYQQSLDQGLQFLIQYYNGEERAKGNILERFSAQQFPDLHSELNLSSLELGDSALYFCASSEGEGTEAFFGQGTRLTVV.

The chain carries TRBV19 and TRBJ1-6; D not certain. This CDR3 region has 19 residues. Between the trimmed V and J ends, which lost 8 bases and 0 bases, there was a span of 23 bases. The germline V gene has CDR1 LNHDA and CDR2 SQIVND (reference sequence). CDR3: CASGSRPYGDSSYNSPLHF. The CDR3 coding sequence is TGTGCCAGTGGATCTCGGCCGTACGGGGATAGCTCCTATAATTCACCCCTCCACTTT.

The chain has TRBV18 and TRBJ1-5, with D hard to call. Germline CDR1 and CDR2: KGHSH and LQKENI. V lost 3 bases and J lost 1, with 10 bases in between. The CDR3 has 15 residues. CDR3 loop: CASSPTPESNQPQHF. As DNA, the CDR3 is TGTGCCAGCTCACCGACACCTGAAAGCAATCAGCCCCAGCATTTT.

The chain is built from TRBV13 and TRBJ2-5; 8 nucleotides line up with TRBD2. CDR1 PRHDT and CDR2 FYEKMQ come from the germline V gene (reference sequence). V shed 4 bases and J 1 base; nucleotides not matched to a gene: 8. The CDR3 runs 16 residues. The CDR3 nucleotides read TGTGCCAGCAGCTCCGTCGGAGCGGGGGTCCAAGAGACCCAGTACTTC. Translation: CASSSVGAGVQETQYF.

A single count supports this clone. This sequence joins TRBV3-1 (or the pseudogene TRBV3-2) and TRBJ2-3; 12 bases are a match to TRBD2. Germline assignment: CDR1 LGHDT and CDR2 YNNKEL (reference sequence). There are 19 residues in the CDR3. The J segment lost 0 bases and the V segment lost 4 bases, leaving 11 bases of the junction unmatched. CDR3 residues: CASSPRLAGGPTSTDTQYF. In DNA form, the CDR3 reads TGTGCCAGCAGCCCCAGGCTAGCGGGGGGGCCAACTAGCACAGATACGCAGTATTTT.

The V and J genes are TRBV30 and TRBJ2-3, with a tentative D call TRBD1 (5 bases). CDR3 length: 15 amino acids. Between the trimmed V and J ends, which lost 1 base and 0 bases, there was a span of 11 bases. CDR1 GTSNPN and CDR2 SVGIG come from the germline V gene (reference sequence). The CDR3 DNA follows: TGTGCCTGGAGTGGGGGCAGCCGTAGCACAGATACGCAGTATTTT. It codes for CAWSGGSRSTDTQYF.

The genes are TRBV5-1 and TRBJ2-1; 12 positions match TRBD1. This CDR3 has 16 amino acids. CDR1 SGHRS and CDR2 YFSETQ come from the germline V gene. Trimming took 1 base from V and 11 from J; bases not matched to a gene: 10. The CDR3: CASSLRPGTGGAQQFF. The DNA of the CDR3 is TGCGCCAGCAGCTTGAGACCTGGGACAGGGGGCGCCCAGCAGTTCTTC.

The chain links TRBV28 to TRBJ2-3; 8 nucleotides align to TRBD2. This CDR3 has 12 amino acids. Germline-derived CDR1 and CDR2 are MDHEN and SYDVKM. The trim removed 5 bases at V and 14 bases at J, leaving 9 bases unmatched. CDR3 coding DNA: TGTGCCAGCAGTCCTCTAGCGGGTCTCTTGTATTTT. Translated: CASSPLAGLLYF.